This is a list of T cell receptor beta chains from one sample in a study of shared clonotypes between healthy human individuals. Profiling relied on immunoSEQ multiplex PCR, and the TCRdb table lists in-frame clones only, not all of them. Among some 2,100,000 clones listed, roughly 95% were seen once. Sequenced: naive CD4+ T cells sorted from blood. All receptors derive from a man between 18 and 35 years old in good health. Each CDR3 is given with its conserved first and last residue. Fields, in order: J gene, clone size, V gene, D gene, CDR3 protein, CDR3 DNA. A D gene is named only where the DNA matches it firmly. Size tells how often a clone was seen (once, few, many) or the class of an expanded clone, and some rows leave it out.

TRBJ2-1	few	TRBV15	NA	CATSRDWNEQFF	TGTGCCACCAGCAGAGATTGGAATGAGCAGTTCTTC
TRBJ2-7	once	TRBV5-6	NA	CASSWRETPYEQYF	TGTGCCAGCAGCTGGAGGGAGACTCCCTACGAGCAGTACTTC
TRBJ1-4	NA	TRBV18	TRBD1	CASSPNRGVNEKLFF	TGTGCCAGCTCACCCAACAGGGGGGTAAATGAAAAACTGTTTTTT
TRBJ1-1	NA	TRBV28	TRBD1	CASSPGGWNTEAFF	TGTGCCAGCAGTCCAGGGGGATGGAACACTGAAGCTTTCTTT
TRBJ1-5	once	TRBV2	NA	CASSAQSYQPQHF	TGTGCCAGCAGTGCACAGTCGTATCAGCCCCAGCATTTT
TRBJ2-1	once	TRBV25-1	TRBD1	CASSAPTGNDAYNEQFF	TGTGCCAGCAGTGCCCCGACAGGGAACGACGCTTACAATGAGCAGTTCTTC
TRBJ1-1	NA	TRBV10-3	NA	CAISRVNTEAFF	TGTGCCATCAGCAGGGTTAACACTGAAGCTTTCTTT
TRBJ2-5	NA	TRBV10-1	NA	CASSWTAQETQYF	TGCGCCAGCAGTTGGACAGCCCAAGAGACCCAGTACTTC
TRBJ2-7	once	TRBV6-5	TRBD1	CASSYRGQGAYEQYF	TGTGCCAGCAGTTACCGGGGACAGGGGGCTTACGAGCAGTACTTC
TRBJ2-2	NA	TRBV5-4	TRBD2	CASSLQRGLNTGELFF	TGTGCCAGCAGCCTACAGCGGGGCCTAAACACCGGGGAGCTGTTTTTT
TRBJ2-1	NA	TRBV7-2	NA	CASSSLGAVSSYNEQFF	TGTGCCAGCAGCTCCCTTGGGGCGGTGAGCTCCTACAATGAGCAGTTCTTC
TRBJ2-4	NA	TRBV4-1	TRBD1	CASSKAGTDIAKNIQYF	TGCGCCAGCAGCAAAGCCGGGACAGATATAGCCAAAAACATTCAGTACTTC
TRBJ1-6	few	TRBV7-3	NA	CASSLRQGSANSPLHF	TGTGCCAGCAGCTTACGTCAGGGGTCGGCAAATTCACCCCTCCACTTT
TRBJ1-6	NA	TRBV2	NA	CASSEVTYSPLHF	TGTGCCAGCAGTGAAGTTACTTATTCACCCCTCCACTTT
TRBJ2-2	NA	TRBV7-9	NA	CASSLNVDTGELFF	TGTGCCAGCAGCTTAAACGTCGACACCGGGGAGCTGTTTTTT
TRBJ2-5	NA	TRBV6-6	NA	CASSFGDRDQETQYF	TGTGCCAGCAGTTTCGGTGACCGTGACCAAGAGACCCAGTACTTC
TRBJ2-7	NA	TRBV28	NA	CASRRGTPSYEQYF	TGTGCCAGCAGGAGGGGGACCCCCTCCTACGAGCAGTACTTC
TRBJ2-3	once	TRBV7-2	TRBD2	CASSLGGTDTQYF	TGTGCCAGCAGCCTGGGAGGGACCGATACGCAGTATTTT
TRBJ1-5	NA	TRBV19	NA	CASSAGRGAPPQHF	TGTGCCAGTAGTGCCGGACGGGGAGCCCCGCCCCAGCATTTT
TRBJ1-5	NA	TRBV6-5	NA	CATRASTNQPQHF	TGTGCCACCCGGGCCTCTACCAATCAGCCCCAGCATTTT
TRBJ1-4	NA	TRBV4-1	TRBD1	CASRGDRDLSTNEKLFF	TGCGCCAGCAGGGGGGACAGGGATCTCTCAACTAATGAAAAACTGTTTTTT
TRBJ2-5	NA	TRBV6-5	NA	CASSYSQGFQETQYF	TGTGCCAGCAGTTACTCTCAGGGCTTCCAAGAGACCCAGTACTTC
TRBJ1-2	NA	TRBV28	NA	CASTKSQGIRTTF	TGTGCCAGCACTAAATCCCAGGGTATTCGGACCACCTTC
TRBJ1-2	NA	TRBV7-2	NA	CASSLGGSNYGYTF	TGTGCCAGCAGCTTAGGGGGTTCTAACTATGGCTACACCTTC